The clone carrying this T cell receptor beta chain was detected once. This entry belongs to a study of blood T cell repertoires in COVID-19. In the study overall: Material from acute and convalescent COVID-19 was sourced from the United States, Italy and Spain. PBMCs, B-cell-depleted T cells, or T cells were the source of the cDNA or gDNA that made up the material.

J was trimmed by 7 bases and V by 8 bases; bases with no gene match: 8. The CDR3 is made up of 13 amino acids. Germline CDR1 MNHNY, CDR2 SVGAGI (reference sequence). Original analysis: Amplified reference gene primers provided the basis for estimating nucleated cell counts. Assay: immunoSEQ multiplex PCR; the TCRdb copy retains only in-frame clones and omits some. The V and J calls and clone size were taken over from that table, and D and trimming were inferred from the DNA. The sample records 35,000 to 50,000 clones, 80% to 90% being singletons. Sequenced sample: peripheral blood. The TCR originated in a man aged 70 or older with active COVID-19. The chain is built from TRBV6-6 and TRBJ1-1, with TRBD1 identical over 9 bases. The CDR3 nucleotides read TGTGCCAGCCTAGCCGGGACAGGGAATGAAGCTTTCTTT. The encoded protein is CASLAGTGNEAFF.